These T cell receptor beta chains were read from a single sample in a study of shared clonotypes between healthy human individuals. Sequencing used immunoSEQ multiplex PCR; TCRdb keeps in-frame clones, though not all of them. The profile shows hundreds of thousands of clones, about two thirds of them singletons. Sequencing used memory CD4+ T cells sorted from blood. These receptors were taken from a woman aged 25 to 39 in good health. The CDR3 runs from the conserved cysteine through the conserved F or W. D genes are given only for firm matches. Size is stated for part of the rows, as once, few or many counts, or as a class when the clone is expanded.

>TRBJ2-4|TRBV6-4|-|-
CASSGPYTPGKNIQYF
TGTGCCAGCAGTGGGCCTTATACGCCGGGCAAAAACATTCAGTACTTC
>TRBJ2-7|TRBV18|-|-
CASSPNDGYEQYF
TGTGCCAGCTCACCGAACGATGGGTACGAGCAGTACTTC
>TRBJ1-4|TRBV5-1|-|few
CASSFRPDNEKLFF
TGCGCCAGCAGCTTCCGCCCAGACAATGAAAAACTGTTTTTT
>TRBJ2-1|TRBV6-1|TRBD2|-
CASRLATNNEQFF
TGTGCCAGCAGACTAGCGACTAACAATGAGCAGTTCTTC
>TRBJ2-1|TRBV19|TRBD1|few
CASSIVIQGAGNEQFF
TGTGCCAGTAGTATAGTTATACAGGGGGCCGGTAATGAGCAGTTCTTC
>TRBJ1-2|TRBV27|-|-
CASRTAGTKVEGYTF
TGTGCCAGCAGGACCGCCGGGACTAAGGTCGAGGGCTACACCTTC
>TRBJ1-3|TRBV6-1|-|-
CASSEAGNTIYF
TGTGCCAGCAGCGAAGCTGGAAACACCATATATTTT
>TRBJ1-2|TRBV5-4|TRBD1|-
CASNPGQGGYGYTF
TGTGCCAGCAACCCCGGACAGGGAGGCTATGGCTACACCTTC
>TRBJ2-1|TRBV7-3|-|-
CASRDASYNEQFF
TGTGCCAGCCGCGACGCCTCCTACAATGAGCAGTTCTTC
>TRBJ2-3|TRBV10-1|TRBD2|-
CASSPSGRGIMDTQYF
TGCGCCAGCAGTCCCAGCGGGAGGGGTATAATGGATACGCAGTATTTT
>TRBJ2-1|TRBV5-4|TRBD2|-
CASSLKLANGNEQFF
TGTGCCAGCAGCTTGAAACTAGCGAATGGTAATGAGCAGTTCTTC
>TRBJ1-5|TRBV10-3|-|-
CAISAGVQPQHF
TGTGCCATCAGTGCAGGGGTCCAGCCCCAGCATTTT
>TRBJ2-5|TRBV6-6|-|few
CASSTTTQGTWGAQYF
TGTGCCAGCAGCACTACCACCCAGGGGACCTGGGGGGCCCAGTACTTC
>TRBJ2-7|TRBV28|TRBD1|few
CATQTGPIEQYF
TGTGCCACCCAGACAGGGCCGATCGAGCAGTACTTC
>TRBJ1-3|TRBV4-1|TRBD1|-
CASSQGQGAAGNTIYF
TGCGCCAGCAGCCAAGGACAGGGGGCGGCTGGAAACACCATATATTTT
>TRBJ1-1|TRBV27|-|-
CASSLGGRAGNTEAFF
TGTGCCAGCAGTTTAGGAGGCAGGGCAGGGAACACTGAAGCTTTCTTT
>TRBJ1-4|TRBV5-1|-|-
CASSPGAGRYNEKLFF
TGCGCCAGCAGCCCCGGTGCAGGGAGATATAATGAAAAACTGTTTTTT
>TRBJ1-2|TRBV6-1|-|-
CASSEEWGHGYGYTF
TGTGCCAGCAGTGAAGAGTGGGGGCACGGCTATGGCTACACCTTC
>TRBJ2-7|TRBV28|TRBD2|-
CASRTGGYSYEQYF
TGTGCCAGCAGGACGGGGGGGTACTCCTACGAGCAGTACTTC
>TRBJ2-2|TRBV5-6|TRBD1|-
CASSRTTESRGPTGELFF
TGTGCCAGCAGCCGAACGACGGAATCGAGGGGGCCCACCGGGGAGCTGTTTTTT
>TRBJ1-2|TRBV5-6|TRBD1|few
CASSAGQGDYGYTF
TGTGCCAGCAGCGCCGGACAGGGGGACTATGGCTACACCTTC
>TRBJ2-7|TRBV28|-|-
CASQTSGNLYEQYF
TGTGCCAGCCAGACTTCGGGCAATCTCTACGAGCAGTACTTC
>TRBJ2-7|TRBV9|-|-
CASSVGPGGSYEQYF
TGTGCCAGCAGCGTAGGCCCGGGTGGATCCTACGAGCAGTACTTC
>TRBJ1-1|TRBV4-2|TRBD1|-
CASSPGQANTEAFF
TGTGCCAGCAGCCCGGGACAGGCAAACACTGAAGCTTTCTTT
>TRBJ2-3|TRBV18|-|-
CASQDILTDTQYF
TGTGCTTCCCAAGACATCCTCACAGATACGCAGTATTTT
>TRBJ2-2|TRBV6-1|-|-
CASSEARQMNTGELFF
TGTGCCAGCAGTGAAGCTCGGCAGATGAACACCGGGGAGCTGTTTTTT
>TRBJ2-7|TRBV5-4|-|once
CASSMSTATSYEQYF
TGTGCCAGCAGCATGTCGACAGCCACCTCCTACGAGCAGTACTTC
>TRBJ2-1|TRBV5-4|TRBD1|-
CASSLPGQGSNEQFF
TGTGCCAGCAGCCTTCCGGGACAGGGGTCTAATGAGCAGTTCTTC
>TRBJ2-5|TRBV7-9|-|-
CASNRLVGETQYF
TGTGCCAGCAATCGACTGGTTGGGGAGACCCAGTACTTC